The rows below give T cell receptor beta chains drawn from one sample of a study of blood T cell repertoires in COVID-19. Here immunoSEQ multiplex PCR was the method, and the copy in TCRdb shows in-frame clones only, minus some. The sample lists roughly 380,000 clones; over 75% were seen once. Sequencing was carried out using peripheral blood. These receptor sequences come from a middle-aged woman with COVID-19, enrolled during active disease. Both conserved end residues are part of each CDR3. The order of the fields is J gene, clone size, D gene, V gene, CDR3 protein, CDR3 DNA. The D gene is left open where the match is weak. Some rows have no size entry. The others give once, few or many, or a class for an expanded clone.

j_gene: TRBJ1-1
abundance: once
d_gene: NA
v_gene: TRBV5-1
CDR3aa: CASSQPGDLHTEAFF
CDR3nt: TGCGCCAGCAGCCAACCCGGAGATCTACACACTGAAGCTTTCTTT

j_gene: TRBJ2-1
abundance: once
d_gene: NA
v_gene: TRBV4-3
CDR3aa: CASSQDVGRLEKNEQFF
CDR3nt: TGCGCCAGCAGCCAAGATGTCGGGAGACTAGAGAAAAATGAGCAGTTCTTC

j_gene: TRBJ2-1
abundance: NA
d_gene: TRBD2
v_gene: TRBV15
CDR3aa: CATSRETLAGGPNNEQFF
CDR3nt: TGTGCCACCAGCAGAGAGACGTTAGCGGGAGGGCCCAACAATGAGCAGTTCTTC

j_gene: TRBJ2-4
abundance: NA
d_gene: NA
v_gene: TRBV19
CDR3aa: CASSIDVSGVMAKNIQYF
CDR3nt: TGTGCCAGTAGTATAGACGTTTCGGGGGTAATGGCCAAAAACATTCAGTACTTC

j_gene: TRBJ1-1
abundance: NA
d_gene: NA
v_gene: TRBV6-5
CDR3aa: CASSYSEYTEAFF
CDR3nt: TGTGCCAGCAGTTACTCTGAGTACACTGAAGCTTTCTTT

j_gene: TRBJ1-5
abundance: NA
d_gene: NA
v_gene: TRBV28
CDR3aa: CASRKTGPLVLQHF
CDR3nt: TGTGCCAGCAGGAAGACAGGACCTCTTGTTCTCCAGCATTTT

j_gene: TRBJ2-7
abundance: NA
d_gene: TRBD1
v_gene: TRBV27
CDR3aa: CASSPLAPRGRDRGTYEQYF
CDR3nt: TGTGCCAGCTCCCCTTTAGCACCACGGGGCCGGGACAGGGGAACCTACGAGCAGTACTTC

j_gene: TRBJ1-4
abundance: NA
d_gene: TRBD1
v_gene: TRBV28
CDR3aa: CATTGVSPTNEKLFF
CDR3nt: TGTGCCACTACAGGGGTAAGCCCAACTAATGAAAAACTGTTTTTT

j_gene: TRBJ1-1
abundance: NA
d_gene: NA
v_gene: TRBV27
CDR3aa: CASRKERASTEAFF
CDR3nt: TGTGCCAGCAGGAAAGAGAGGGCCTCTACTGAAGCTTTCTTT

j_gene: TRBJ1-2
abundance: NA
d_gene: TRBD1
v_gene: TRBV19
CDR3aa: CASRGTAHYGYTF
CDR3nt: TGTGCCAGTAGGGGGACAGCGCACTATGGCTACACCTTC

j_gene: TRBJ1-5
abundance: NA
d_gene: NA
v_gene: TRBV3-1/TRBV3-2
CDR3aa: CASSQDLGRGHLNQPQHF
CDR3nt: TGTGCCAGCAGCCAAGACCTTGGTCGCGGACACCTCAATCAGCCCCAGCATTTT

j_gene: TRBJ1-4
abundance: NA
d_gene: NA
v_gene: TRBV7-9
CDR3aa: CASTLQKGGEKLFF
CDR3nt: TGTGCCAGCACTCTTCAGAAAGGAGGTGAAAAACTGTTTTTT

j_gene: TRBJ1-3
abundance: NA
d_gene: NA
v_gene: TRBV5-1
CDR3aa: CASSNGVLSGSGNTIYF
CDR3nt: TGCGCCAGCAGCAACGGCGTTTTGTCGGGCTCTGGAAACACCATATATTTT

j_gene: TRBJ1-1
abundance: NA
d_gene: TRBD1
v_gene: TRBV28
CDR3aa: CASSLSTGQGDTEAFF
CDR3nt: TGTGCCAGCAGTTTATCCACAGGACAGGGCGACACTGAAGCTTTCTTT

j_gene: TRBJ2-2
abundance: NA
d_gene: TRBD2
v_gene: TRBV30
CDR3aa: CAWTGFGSGNPTGELFF
CDR3nt: TGTGCCTGGACAGGATTCGGGAGCGGGAATCCGACCGGGGAGCTGTTTTTT

j_gene: TRBJ1-5
abundance: NA
d_gene: NA
v_gene: TRBV7-2
CDR3aa: CASSSGEWGISNQPQHF
CDR3nt: TGTGCCAGCAGCTCGGGGGAGTGGGGAATTAGCAATCAGCCCCAGCATTTT

j_gene: TRBJ2-2
abundance: NA
d_gene: NA
v_gene: TRBV7-2
CDR3aa: CASSTLIGGSGELFF
CDR3nt: TGTGCCAGCAGCACTCTAATCGGCGGGTCTGGGGAGCTGTTTTTT

j_gene: TRBJ2-3
abundance: NA
d_gene: NA
v_gene: TRBV5-8
CDR3aa: CASRTGRAPASNTDTQYF
CDR3nt: TGTGCCAGCAGGACGGGCAGGGCCCCAGCTAGTAACACAGATACGCAGTATTTT

j_gene: TRBJ2-7
abundance: NA
d_gene: TRBD1
v_gene: TRBV18
CDR3aa: CASSPDRLPINYEQYF
CDR3nt: TGTGCCAGCTCACCGGACAGGTTGCCAATCAACTACGAGCAGTACTTC

j_gene: TRBJ2-1
abundance: NA
d_gene: NA
v_gene: TRBV27
CDR3aa: CASSLRRDSYNEQFF
CDR3nt: TGTGCCAGCAGTCTAAGGAGGGACTCCTACAATGAGCAGTTCTTC

j_gene: TRBJ2-7
abundance: NA
d_gene: NA
v_gene: TRBV6-5
CDR3aa: CASSLGGSYEQYF
CDR3nt: TGTGCCAGCAGTCTCGGGGGCTCCTACGAGCAGTACTTC

j_gene: TRBJ1-3
abundance: once
d_gene: NA
v_gene: TRBV11-2
CDR3aa: CASSLAQSTGNTIYF
CDR3nt: TGTGCCAGCAGCTTGGCTCAATCGACAGGAAACACCATATATTTT

j_gene: TRBJ1-2
abundance: NA
d_gene: NA
v_gene: TRBV7-9
CDR3aa: CASSLGPGGSDYGYTF
CDR3nt: TGTGCCAGCAGCTTAGGACCGGGGGGAAGTGACTATGGCTACACCTTC

j_gene: TRBJ1-2
abundance: NA
d_gene: NA
v_gene: TRBV2
CDR3aa: CASSEGPGGVYGYTF
CDR3nt: TGTGCCAGCAGTGAAGGGCCAGGAGGTGTCTATGGCTACACCTTC

j_gene: TRBJ1-3
abundance: NA
d_gene: TRBD1
v_gene: TRBV27
CDR3aa: CASSRYAGQGVGNTIYF
CDR3nt: TGTGCCAGCAGTCGCTACGCCGGACAGGGTGTTGGAAACACCATATATTTT

j_gene: TRBJ1-1
abundance: NA
d_gene: TRBD1
v_gene: TRBV6-5
CDR3aa: CASSYRDRGINEAFF
CDR3nt: TGTGCCAGCAGTTACCGGGACAGGGGAATAAATGAAGCTTTCTTT

j_gene: TRBJ2-7
abundance: once
d_gene: NA
v_gene: TRBV13
CDR3aa: CASSSRQGGTEQYF
CDR3nt: TGTGCCAGCAGCTCCCGACAGGGAGGCACGGAGCAGTACTTC

j_gene: TRBJ2-7
abundance: NA
d_gene: NA
v_gene: TRBV6-2/TRBV6-3
CDR3aa: CASSYGQASYEQYF
CDR3nt: TGTGCCAGCAGTTACGGGCAGGCTTCCTACGAGCAGTACTTC

j_gene: TRBJ1-3
abundance: NA
d_gene: NA
v_gene: TRBV9
CDR3aa: CASSLEFTGNTIYF
CDR3nt: TGTGCCAGCAGCTTGGAGTTCACTGGAAACACCATATATTTT

j_gene: TRBJ1-1
abundance: NA
d_gene: TRBD1
v_gene: TRBV15
CDR3aa: CATSTYRGRNTEAFF
CDR3nt: TGTGCCACCAGCACCTACAGGGGGCGGAACACTGAAGCTTTCTTT

j_gene: TRBJ1-6
abundance: NA
d_gene: NA
v_gene: TRBV28
CDR3aa: CASTPGRGENSPLHF
CDR3nt: TGTGCCAGCACCCCCGGGCGGGGGGAGAATTCACCCCTCCACTTT

j_gene: TRBJ1-4
abundance: NA
d_gene: NA
v_gene: TRBV28
CDR3aa: CASSSLAGGLFF
CDR3nt: TGTGCCAGCAGTTCCCTGGCCGGGGGACTGTTTTTT

j_gene: TRBJ1-6
abundance: NA
d_gene: NA
v_gene: TRBV6-5
CDR3aa: CASGQGNSPLHF
CDR3nt: TGTGCCAGCGGGCAGGGGAATTCACCCCTCCACTTT

j_gene: TRBJ1-6
abundance: NA
d_gene: TRBD1
v_gene: TRBV30
CDR3aa: CAWNLRDRIFNSPLHF
CDR3nt: TGTGCCTGGAATCTCCGGGACAGGATATTTAATTCACCCCTCCACTTT

j_gene: TRBJ1-2
abundance: NA
d_gene: NA
v_gene: TRBV27
CDR3aa: CASSLYRRPSTGGYTF
CDR3nt: TGTGCCAGCAGTTTATATAGGAGGCCTTCAACCGGGGGCTACACCTTC

j_gene: TRBJ1-2
abundance: NA
d_gene: TRBD1
v_gene: TRBV7-2
CDR3aa: CASSGRDSPYGYTF
CDR3nt: TGTGCCAGCAGCGGCCGGGACAGCCCCTATGGCTACACCTTC

j_gene: TRBJ2-7
abundance: NA
d_gene: NA
v_gene: TRBV9
CDR3aa: CASSVGAQGGVGEQYF
CDR3nt: TGTGCCAGCAGCGTAGGGGCACAGGGTGGAGTCGGCGAGCAGTACTTC

j_gene: TRBJ1-5
abundance: NA
d_gene: NA
v_gene: TRBV11-3
CDR3aa: CASTNCTPQGFGSNQPQHF
CDR3nt: TGTGCCAGCACCAACTGCACCCCCCAGGGATTCGGGAGCAATCAGCCCCAGCATTTT

j_gene: TRBJ2-5
abundance: NA
d_gene: NA
v_gene: TRBV6-8
CDR3aa: CASSYTRGGPSRETQYF
CDR3nt: TGTGCCAGCAGTTACACCCGAGGGGGACCCTCACGAGAGACCCAGTACTTC

j_gene: TRBJ2-1
abundance: NA
d_gene: NA
v_gene: TRBV18
CDR3aa: CASSLSGYSYNEQFF
CDR3nt: TGTGCCAGCTCCCTTAGCGGATACTCCTACAATGAGCAGTTCTTC

j_gene: TRBJ1-5
abundance: NA
d_gene: TRBD1
v_gene: TRBV28
CDR3aa: CASKPFKGAEQPQHF
CDR3nt: TGTGCCAGCAAGCCCTTCAAGGGGGCAGAACAGCCCCAGCATTTT

j_gene: TRBJ1-1
abundance: NA
d_gene: TRBD1
v_gene: TRBV6-4
CDR3aa: CASSQNPGQGASEAFF
CDR3nt: TGTGCCAGCAGCCAAAATCCGGGACAGGGGGCTTCTGAAGCTTTCTTT

j_gene: TRBJ2-7
abundance: few
d_gene: NA
v_gene: TRBV30
CDR3aa: CAWSSRDEQYF
CDR3nt: TGTGCCTGGAGTTCCCGGGACGAGCAGTACTTC

j_gene: TRBJ1-5
abundance: few
d_gene: NA
v_gene: TRBV27
CDR3aa: CASNFSKPGSASQPQHF
CDR3nt: TGTGCCAGCAACTTCTCCAAACCGGGGTCGGCTAGTCAGCCCCAGCATTTT

j_gene: TRBJ2-1
abundance: NA
d_gene: NA
v_gene: TRBV5-1
CDR3aa: CASSLESGFYNEQFF
CDR3nt: TGCGCCAGCAGCTTGGAATCGGGATTCTACAATGAGCAGTTCTTC

j_gene: TRBJ2-7
abundance: NA
d_gene: TRBD2
v_gene: TRBV7-2
CDR3aa: CASSSHGTSYEQYF
CDR3nt: TGTGCCAGCAGCTCCCACGGGACTAGCTACGAGCAGTACTTC

j_gene: TRBJ1-6
abundance: NA
d_gene: TRBD1
v_gene: TRBV5-1
CDR3aa: CASSLNRGGYSPLHF
CDR3nt: TGCGCCAGCAGCTTGAACAGGGGAGGTTATTCACCCCTCCACTTT

j_gene: TRBJ1-2
abundance: NA
d_gene: TRBD1
v_gene: TRBV29-1
CDR3aa: CSVTGTGQGSYRYTF
CDR3nt: TGCAGCGTTACTGGGACAGGGCAGGGATCGTATCGCTACACCTTC

j_gene: TRBJ2-1
abundance: NA
d_gene: TRBD2
v_gene: TRBV6-5
CDR3aa: CASTFGGRSYNEQFF
CDR3nt: TGTGCCAGCACCTTCGGCGGGAGGTCCTACAATGAGCAGTTCTTC

j_gene: TRBJ2-3
abundance: NA
d_gene: NA
v_gene: TRBV4-3
CDR3aa: CASSLLKAGTLGGDTQYF
CDR3nt: TGCGCCAGCAGCCTCCTAAAAGCCGGGACTCTTGGGGGAGATACGCAGTATTTT